This T cell receptor (beta chain) derives from a study of blood T cell repertoires in COVID-19. The germline V gene encodes CDR1 KGHSH and CDR2 LQKENI. The CDR3 sequence is 18 residues long. V was pared by 2 bases and J by 2 bases, with 11 bases of the junction left unmatched. This table comes from immunoSEQ multiplex PCR, and its TCRdb copy is limited to in-frame clones, with some not included. The table shows 40,000 to 50,000 clones, with nearly 90% occurring only once. This TCR was recovered from a man between 60 and 75 years old with acute or convalescent COVID-19. This chain links TRBV18 with TRBJ1-3; 8 nucleotides line up with TRBD1. Input material: peripheral blood. Written as DNA, the CDR3 is TGTGCCAGCTCACCAATAGGACAGGGAACATCTACTGGAAACACCATATATTTT. Its translation is CASSPIGQGTSTGNTIYF.